This entry describes one TCR beta chain. These data belong to a study of identical twins. The CDR3 is made up of 14 amino acids. The J segment lost 6 bases and the V segment lost 5 bases, leaving 7 bases of the junction unmatched. Germline assignment: CDR1 MNHEY and CDR2 SMNVEV (reference sequence). TCRdb used MiXCR to reprocess the 5' RACE reads, holding one entry per CDR3 protein. The sample lists hundreds of thousands of distinct CDR3 sequences; 7% to 8.5% were seen once. These data were also reused for a study on yellow fever vaccine responses in identical twins.

The sequenced material came from CD8+ T cells sorted from blood. The source of this sequence is a woman aged 18-35 years in good health. The V call is TRBV27, the J call TRBJ2-7; TRBD1 aligns across 10 bases. This CDR3 is CASSPGTGAREQYF. The CDR3 DNA sequence: TGTGCCAGCAGTCCCGGGACAGGGGCCCGCGAGCAGTACTTC.